Judged by abundance, the clone carrying this TCR beta chain is medium-sized. Its antigen is unknown. The sample comes from a study of vaccination and CD4 T cells after COVID-19. Study-level information: Six men and four women formed the convalescents, two being Hispanic. Investigators stimulated cells with overlapping spike peptides drawn from SARS-CoV-2, HCoV-NL63, HCoV-OC43 and HCoV-229E.

Overall study findings and caveats: The study found that a median approximately 86% of reactive clones in convalescent patients appeared only post-vaccination.

The Oncomine TCR Beta short-read assay was applied to DNA of cultured CD4+ T cells. TCRdb re-called the PCR reads through MiXCR, storing one row per CDR3 protein. The repertoire consists of some 4,400 distinct CDR3 sequences, with approximately 47% occurring once and the leading ten covering around 41%. The CDR3 contains 12 residues. Between the trimmed V and J ends, which lost 7 bases and 9 bases, there was a span of 10 bases. Germline V gene data show CDR1 as ENHRY and CDR2 as SYGVKD. The sample's treatment: approximately nine-day PBMC culture with coronavirus spike peptide pools or control peptides (ViraFEST assay). Per well, about 2.2 million PBMCs were cultured in the presence of roughly 9 IU/ml IL-2 and 9 to 10 ug/ml peptide pools.

The sequenced material came from CD4+ T cells from blood, cultured in vitro. This receptor was taken from a human donor who had recovered from COVID-19. V gene TRBV10-3 combines with J gene TRBJ1-6; weak D call: TRBD1 (6 bases). CDR3 bases: TGTGCCATCAACAGGGTGGGTTCACCCCTCCACTTT. Translated: CAINRVGSPLHF.